This entry is about one T cell receptor (beta chain). The data stem from a study of technical replicates of blood from several donors. Assay: immunoSEQ multiplex PCR; the TCRdb copy retains only in-frame clones and omits some. The sample gives around 49,000 clones, approximately 95% of which show up once; 0.35% to 0.45% is in the top ten. The CDR3 is made up of 18 amino acids. V was trimmed by 7 bases and J by 0 bases, leaving 22 bases between them. Germline lookup yields CDR1 SEHNR and CDR2 FQNEAQ (reference sequence). V gene TRBV7-9 combines with J gene TRBJ2-1; D ambiguous. Sequencing was performed on T cells isolated from PBMCs. This TCR was sampled from a human donor in good health. The CDR3 reads CASTTTHHFPASYNEQFF. The DNA for the CDR3 is TGTGCCAGCACCACAACCCATCATTTTCCCGCCTCCTACAATGAGCAGTTCTTC.